Listed below are T cell receptor beta chains from one sample, sequenced in a study of blood T cell repertoires in COVID-19. Repertoires were generated with immunoSEQ multiplex PCR, while TCRdb's copy carries only in-frame clones and drops some. Here the sample spans 250,000 to 350,000 clones, around 86% being singletons. Sequencing input: peripheral blood. The receptors here all came from a woman aged 30 to 39 with active or convalescent COVID-19. Both conserved end residues are part of each CDR3. D genes are given only for firm matches. Clone size is given for some rows only: seen once, a few or many times, or a class if the clone is expanded.

v_gene: TRBV2
abundance: NA
j_gene: TRBJ2-7
d_gene: NA
CDR3nt: TGTGCCAGCAGTGAAGATTTCGGCTACGAGCAGTACTTC
CDR3aa: CASSEDFGYEQYF

v_gene: TRBV5-8
abundance: NA
j_gene: TRBJ1-2
d_gene: NA
CDR3nt: TGTGCCAGCAGCTTGTGGAGTCCGGAGGATGGCTACACCTTC
CDR3aa: CASSLWSPEDGYTF

v_gene: TRBV7-2
abundance: NA
j_gene: TRBJ1-6
d_gene: TRBD1
CDR3nt: TGTGCCAGCAGCTCTTCGACAGGGGGCAATTCACCCCTCCACTTT
CDR3aa: CASSSSTGGNSPLHF

v_gene: TRBV9
abundance: NA
j_gene: TRBJ2-1
d_gene: NA
CDR3nt: TGTGCCAGCAGCGTAGGGTTAGATCCCCCCTACAATGAGCAGTTCTTC
CDR3aa: CASSVGLDPPYNEQFF

v_gene: TRBV7-6
abundance: NA
j_gene: TRBJ2-1
d_gene: NA
CDR3nt: TGTGCCAGCAGCTTAGCCGTTAGCTCCTACAATGAGCAGTTCTTC
CDR3aa: CASSLAVSSYNEQFF

v_gene: TRBV28
abundance: once
j_gene: TRBJ2-1
d_gene: TRBD2
CDR3nt: TGTGCCAGCAGTCCTAGCGGGGGCCTAGTGAATGAGCAGTTCTTC
CDR3aa: CASSPSGGLVNEQFF

v_gene: TRBV24-1
abundance: NA
j_gene: TRBJ2-5
d_gene: NA
CDR3nt: TGTGCCACCAGTGATCTAGGCGAGGAGACCCAGTACTTC
CDR3aa: CATSDLGEETQYF

v_gene: TRBV5-6
abundance: NA
j_gene: TRBJ1-4
d_gene: NA
CDR3nt: TGTGCCAGCAGCTCCATCGTGCGGGGGAATGAAAAACTGTTTTTT
CDR3aa: CASSSIVRGNEKLFF

v_gene: TRBV6-7
abundance: NA
j_gene: TRBJ1-1
d_gene: NA
CDR3nt: TGTGCCAGCAGGGAGAGCCGCAGTAACACTGAAGCTTTCTTT
CDR3aa: CASRESRSNTEAFF

v_gene: TRBV7-2
abundance: NA
j_gene: TRBJ2-3
d_gene: TRBD2
CDR3nt: TGTGCCAGCAGACCTAGCGGGGGGGCTCTATACACAGATACGCAGTATTTT
CDR3aa: CASRPSGGALYTDTQYF

v_gene: TRBV7-8
abundance: many
j_gene: TRBJ2-7
d_gene: NA
CDR3nt: TGTGCCAGCAGCCCGATCCTCAGGGGACCCACCTACGAGCAGTACTTC
CDR3aa: CASSPILRGPTYEQYF

v_gene: TRBV18
abundance: NA
j_gene: TRBJ2-3
d_gene: TRBD2
CDR3nt: TGTGCCAGCTCACAGTCCAGCGGGGGGGCCGGAGATACGCAGTATTTT
CDR3aa: CASSQSSGGAGDTQYF

v_gene: TRBV7-9
abundance: NA
j_gene: TRBJ2-1
d_gene: TRBD2
CDR3nt: TGTGCCAGCAGCTCCGGACTAGCGGGGGTAACGGGGGGTGAGCAGTTCTTC
CDR3aa: CASSSGLAGVTGGEQFF

v_gene: TRBV3-1/TRBV3-2
abundance: NA
j_gene: TRBJ1-2
d_gene: NA
CDR3nt: TGTGCCAGCAGCCAAGGACCGTTAGTAGCAGCCTATGGCTACACCTTC
CDR3aa: CASSQGPLVAAYGYTF

v_gene: TRBV19
abundance: NA
j_gene: TRBJ2-1
d_gene: NA
CDR3nt: TGTGCCAGTGGCTCGACCAGGGGATGGGACAATGAGCAGTTCTTC
CDR3aa: CASGSTRGWDNEQFF

v_gene: TRBV12-3/TRBV12-4
abundance: NA
j_gene: TRBJ2-1
d_gene: TRBD1
CDR3nt: TGTGCCGCCGGGACAGGGCCCTATGAGCAGTTCTTC
CDR3aa: CAAGTGPYEQFF

v_gene: TRBV9
abundance: NA
j_gene: TRBJ1-3
d_gene: NA
CDR3nt: TGTGCCAGCAGCGTAAACAGGCGGAATATCTCTGGAAACACCATATATTTT
CDR3aa: CASSVNRRNISGNTIYF

v_gene: TRBV21-1
abundance: NA
j_gene: TRBJ1-2
d_gene: NA
CDR3nt: TGTGCCAGCAGCTCAGGAGGCTACACCTTC
CDR3aa: CASSSGGYTF

v_gene: TRBV4-3
abundance: NA
j_gene: TRBJ1-6
d_gene: NA
CDR3nt: TGCGCCAGCAGCCAAACCCCGCAGGGGTATGGGTCACCCCTCCACTTT
CDR3aa: CASSQTPQGYGSPLHF

v_gene: TRBV29-1
abundance: once
j_gene: TRBJ1-1
d_gene: TRBD1
CDR3nt: TGCAGCGGAGGGACAGGGGCGATAACTTTCTTT
CDR3aa: CSGGTGAITFF

v_gene: TRBV15
abundance: few
j_gene: TRBJ1-3
d_gene: TRBD1
CDR3nt: TGTGCCACCAGCAGAGTAGGGACAGGGGTTATTGGGAGCTCTGGAAACACCATATATTTT
CDR3aa: CATSRVGTGVIGSSGNTIYF

v_gene: TRBV30
abundance: NA
j_gene: TRBJ2-3
d_gene: TRBD2
CDR3nt: TGTGCCTGGAGTGTAGGTAGCGGGCCAGATACGCAGTATTTT
CDR3aa: CAWSVGSGPDTQYF

v_gene: TRBV18
abundance: once
j_gene: TRBJ2-3
d_gene: NA
CDR3nt: TGTGCCAGCTCACCACTAGGGGCGAGGACAGATACGCAGTATTTT
CDR3aa: CASSPLGARTDTQYF

v_gene: TRBV6-2/TRBV6-3
abundance: NA
j_gene: TRBJ2-5
d_gene: NA
CDR3nt: TGTGCCAGCAGTTGGACTCCCGCGGGGACCCAGTACTTC
CDR3aa: CASSWTPAGTQYF

v_gene: TRBV9
abundance: NA
j_gene: TRBJ2-7
d_gene: NA
CDR3nt: TGTGCCAGCAGCTTTAGCTGGGTATCCTACGAGCAGTACTTC
CDR3aa: CASSFSWVSYEQYF

v_gene: TRBV10-2
abundance: NA
j_gene: TRBJ2-7
d_gene: NA
CDR3nt: TGCGCCACCCAGGACACCCGCAGGGTGTACTTC
CDR3aa: CATQDTRRVYF

v_gene: TRBV20-1
abundance: NA
j_gene: TRBJ2-3
d_gene: NA
CDR3nt: TGCAGTGCTAGTTTAGCAGGGTTCGCAGATACGCAGTATTTT
CDR3aa: CSASLAGFADTQYF

v_gene: TRBV28
abundance: NA
j_gene: TRBJ2-1
d_gene: TRBD2
CDR3nt: TGTGCCAGCAGTTCCCTCCGGACTAGCGGGGACTACAATGAGCAGTTCTTC
CDR3aa: CASSSLRTSGDYNEQFF

v_gene: TRBV7-2
abundance: NA
j_gene: TRBJ2-1
d_gene: TRBD1
CDR3nt: TGTGCCAGCAGCTTGGGGAGACAGGGGGCTACAGTTCGTGAGCAGTTCTTC
CDR3aa: CASSLGRQGATVREQFF

v_gene: TRBV9
abundance: NA
j_gene: TRBJ1-1
d_gene: TRBD1
CDR3nt: TGTGCCAGCAGCGTAGGTAACAGGGGAGTCAACACTGAAGCTTTCTTT
CDR3aa: CASSVGNRGVNTEAFF

v_gene: TRBV28
abundance: NA
j_gene: TRBJ2-1
d_gene: TRBD2
CDR3nt: TGTGCCAGCAGTCGGGGACTAGCGGGGCAGTTCTTC
CDR3aa: CASSRGLAGQFF

v_gene: TRBV10-3
abundance: NA
j_gene: TRBJ2-7
d_gene: TRBD1
CDR3nt: TGTGCCATCAGTGAGCAGACAGGGAACGAGCAGTACTTC
CDR3aa: CAISEQTGNEQYF

v_gene: TRBV5-1
abundance: NA
j_gene: TRBJ1-2
d_gene: TRBD1
CDR3nt: TGCGCCAGCAGCTTGGGCACAGGGGGCGATGGCTACACCTTC
CDR3aa: CASSLGTGGDGYTF

v_gene: TRBV4-3
abundance: NA
j_gene: TRBJ2-7
d_gene: NA
CDR3nt: TGCGCCAGCAGCCTTAGGGGATCCTACGAGCAGTACTTC
CDR3aa: CASSLRGSYEQYF

v_gene: TRBV19
abundance: few
j_gene: TRBJ1-1
d_gene: NA
CDR3nt: TGTGCCAGTAGTATAGGCGGATTAAACACTGAAGCTTTCTTT
CDR3aa: CASSIGGLNTEAFF

v_gene: TRBV18
abundance: NA
j_gene: TRBJ1-1
d_gene: TRBD1
CDR3nt: TGTGCCAGCTCACCACAGGCCCTGACAGGGACCCTCAACACTGAAGCTTTCTTT
CDR3aa: CASSPQALTGTLNTEAFF

v_gene: TRBV6-2/TRBV6-3
abundance: NA
j_gene: TRBJ2-3
d_gene: NA
CDR3nt: TGTGCCAGCAGTTACCCTGGGGCTAGGAATACGCAGTATTTT
CDR3aa: CASSYPGARNTQYF

v_gene: TRBV6-5
abundance: few
j_gene: TRBJ2-5
d_gene: NA
CDR3nt: TGTGCCAGCAGTTACTCAGAACTACAAGAGACCCAGTACTTC
CDR3aa: CASSYSELQETQYF

v_gene: TRBV6-1
abundance: NA
j_gene: TRBJ1-3
d_gene: NA
CDR3nt: TGTGCCAGCAGTGAACCTTGGCGGGACTCTGGAAACACCATATATTTT
CDR3aa: CASSEPWRDSGNTIYF

v_gene: TRBV9
abundance: NA
j_gene: TRBJ2-1
d_gene: NA
CDR3nt: TGTGCCAGCAGCGTAGCAGGCTCCTACAATGAGCAGTTCTTC
CDR3aa: CASSVAGSYNEQFF

v_gene: TRBV5-8
abundance: NA
j_gene: TRBJ1-2
d_gene: TRBD1
CDR3nt: TGTGCCAGCAGCTTTGATTTTGGACAGGATCGCTATGGCTACACCTTC
CDR3aa: CASSFDFGQDRYGYTF

v_gene: TRBV6-5
abundance: NA
j_gene: TRBJ2-3
d_gene: TRBD1
CDR3nt: TGTGCCAGCAGCAGGGGGCCGAACACAGATACGCAGTATTTT
CDR3aa: CASSRGPNTDTQYF

v_gene: TRBV28
abundance: NA
j_gene: TRBJ1-2
d_gene: TRBD1
CDR3nt: TGTGCCAGCGGTCAGGGGGCTTTGGATGGCTACACCTTC
CDR3aa: CASGQGALDGYTF

v_gene: TRBV20-1
abundance: few
j_gene: TRBJ2-2
d_gene: TRBD1
CDR3nt: TGCAGTGCTAGTTACCTAGGACAGGGGGCCAACACCGGGGAGCTGTTTTTT
CDR3aa: CSASYLGQGANTGELFF

v_gene: TRBV4-1
abundance: NA
j_gene: TRBJ1-1
d_gene: TRBD1
CDR3nt: TGCGCCAGCAGCCAGTGGGACAGACACACTGAAGCTTTCTTT
CDR3aa: CASSQWDRHTEAFF

v_gene: TRBV7-9
abundance: NA
j_gene: TRBJ1-2
d_gene: TRBD1
CDR3nt: TGTGCCAGCAGCGCACTACATTGGACAGGGGACGGTGGCTATGGCTACACCTTC
CDR3aa: CASSALHWTGDGGYGYTF

v_gene: TRBV10-2
abundance: NA
j_gene: TRBJ2-5
d_gene: TRBD1
CDR3nt: TGCGCCAGCAGCAGGACAGGGGAAGAGACCCAGTACTTC
CDR3aa: CASSRTGEETQYF

v_gene: TRBV7-2
abundance: NA
j_gene: TRBJ1-5
d_gene: NA
CDR3nt: TGTGCCAGCAGCTTAGTCGACAGTGAAAATCAGCCCCAGCATTTT
CDR3aa: CASSLVDSENQPQHF